This is a list of T cell receptor beta chains from one sample in a study of cytomegalovirus exposure and HLA in healthy donors. Here immunoSEQ multiplex PCR was the method, and the copy in TCRdb shows in-frame clones only, minus some. The repertoire includes 150,000 to 200,000 clones, 75% to 90% of them detected once, and roughly 15% sits in the top ten. Sequenced input: PBMCs. The receptors derive from a man aged 18 to 29 in good health and CMV-seropositive. Both conserved end residues are part of each CDR3. Each record gives: D gene, clone size, V gene, J gene, CDR3 DNA, CDR3 protein. D genes are given only for firm matches. The listing skips clone size in some rows; elsewhere it reads once, few, many or a size class.

TRBD2	once	TRBV9	TRBJ2-1	TGTGCCAGCAGCAAAACTAGCGGGGACTACAATGAGCAGTTCTTC	CASSKTSGDYNEQFF
-	-	TRBV30	TRBJ1-6	TGTGCCTGGACCATTGGGGAGGTTGATAATTCACCCCTCCACTTT	CAWTIGEVDNSPLHF
-	-	TRBV4-1	TRBJ2-5	TGCGCCAGCAGCCAAGGGGGTGGGGGCCCCCAAGAGACCCAGTACTTC	CASSQGGGGPQETQYF
-	-	TRBV5-1	TRBJ2-2	TGCGCCAGCAGCCCTGGCGTATCGGGGGCCGGGGAGCTGTTTTTT	CASSPGVSGAGELFF
-	-	TRBV2	TRBJ1-1	TGTGCCAGCAGTGAAGTTGGCAGGTTGAACACTGAAGCTTTCTTT	CASSEVGRLNTEAFF
-	-	TRBV5-1	TRBJ2-5	TGCGCCAGCAGCTTTGGCAGCGGCCAAGAGACCCAGTACTTC	CASSFGSGQETQYF
-	-	TRBV28	TRBJ2-7	TGTGCCAGCAGTCGCCAATCCAGGGCGGCCGGCGAGCAGTACTTC	CASSRQSRAAGEQYF
TRBD1	-	TRBV4-1	TRBJ1-2	TGCGCCAGCAGCGAAAGAGGTCAGGACAGGGCTCATGGCTACACCTTC	CASSERGQDRAHGYTF
-	-	TRBV30	TRBJ1-1	TGTGCCTGGAGTGAGGGGGGGCCCACTGAAGCTTTCTTT	CAWSEGGPTEAFF
-	-	TRBV5-1	TRBJ1-4	TGCGCCAGCAGCACGGGGGGAGGGCCTAATGAAAAACTGTTTTTT	CASSTGGGPNEKLFF
-	-	TRBV28	TRBJ2-7	TGTGCCAGCAGTTTACATAGATTCTCCTACGAGCAGTACTTC	CASSLHRFSYEQYF
TRBD1	-	TRBV2	TRBJ1-2	TGTGCCAGCAGTGGGGTGACAGGGACCTTTAACTATGGCTACACCTTC	CASSGVTGTFNYGYTF
-	-	TRBV9	TRBJ2-7	TGTGCCAGCAGCCGGGACTCCTCCTACGAGCAGTACTTC	CASSRDSSYEQYF
TRBD1	-	TRBV14	TRBJ2-7	TGTGCCAGCAGCCGACAGGGTCTGGAGCAGTACTTC	CASSRQGLEQYF
-	few	TRBV19	TRBJ2-7	TGTGCCAGTAGTACCGAGCGGGCCTACGAGCAGTACTTC	CASSTERAYEQYF
-	-	TRBV30	TRBJ2-1	TGTGCCTGGAACGGAGCTAAACCCGGGAATGAGCAGTTCTTC	CAWNGAKPGNEQFF
TRBD1	-	TRBV30	TRBJ2-7	TGTGCCTGGGCCACAGGGGAATGGCTGAGCGAGCAGTACTTC	CAWATGEWLSEQYF
TRBD2	-	TRBV5-4	TRBJ2-3	TGTGCCAGCAGCTTGTTCGGGGGGGAGGAAGATACGCAGTATTTT	CASSLFGGEEDTQYF
TRBD1	-	TRBV27	TRBJ1-1	TGTGCCAGCAGTTCCGAGACAGGGGATAGGAACACTGAAGCTTTCTTT	CASSSETGDRNTEAFF
TRBD2	-	TRBV4-1	TRBJ2-7	TGCGCCAGCAGACCCCAGGGCGGGGGGGGCAACGAGCAGTACTTC	CASRPQGGGGNEQYF
TRBD2	-	TRBV13	TRBJ2-3	TGTGCCAGCAGCGTAGGACTAGCGGGGGTCACAGATACGCAGTATTTT	CASSVGLAGVTDTQYF
TRBD2	-	TRBV27	TRBJ2-1	TGTGCCAGCAGTTTGGGGTCTACGGGACTAGTAGTATTTGAGCAGTTCTTC	CASSLGSTGLVVFEQFF
TRBD1	-	TRBV28	TRBJ2-1	TGTGCCAGCAACCGACAGGGGGCTAATAATGAGCAGTTCTTC	CASNRQGANNEQFF
-	once	TRBV6-6	TRBJ2-3	TGTGCCAGCAGTTTGACCCCTACTATCACAGATACGCAGTATTTT	CASSLTPTITDTQYF
TRBD2	-	TRBV2	TRBJ2-5	TGTGCCAGCAGTGTGAATAGCGGGGGGGCCGCAGAGACCCAGTACTTC	CASSVNSGGAAETQYF
-	few	TRBV11-1	TRBJ2-1	TGTGCCAGCCAGCCTGCGCAGGGTAACTCCTACAATGAGCAGTTCTTC	CASQPAQGNSYNEQFF
-	-	TRBV5-1	TRBJ1-1	TGCGCCAGCAGCCCACTTCCAGGGGACACTGAAGCTTTCTTT	CASSPLPGDTEAFF